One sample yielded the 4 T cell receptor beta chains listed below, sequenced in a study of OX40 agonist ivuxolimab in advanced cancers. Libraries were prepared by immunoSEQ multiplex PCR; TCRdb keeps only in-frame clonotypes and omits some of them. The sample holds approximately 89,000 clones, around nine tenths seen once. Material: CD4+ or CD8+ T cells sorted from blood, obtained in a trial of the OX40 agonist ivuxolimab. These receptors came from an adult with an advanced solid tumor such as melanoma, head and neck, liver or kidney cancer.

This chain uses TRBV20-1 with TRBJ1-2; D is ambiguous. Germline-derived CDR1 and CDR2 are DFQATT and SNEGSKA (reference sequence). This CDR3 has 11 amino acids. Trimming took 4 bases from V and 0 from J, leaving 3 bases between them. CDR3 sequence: CSATTNYGYTF. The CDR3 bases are TGCAGTGCTACCACTAACTATGGCTACACCTTC.

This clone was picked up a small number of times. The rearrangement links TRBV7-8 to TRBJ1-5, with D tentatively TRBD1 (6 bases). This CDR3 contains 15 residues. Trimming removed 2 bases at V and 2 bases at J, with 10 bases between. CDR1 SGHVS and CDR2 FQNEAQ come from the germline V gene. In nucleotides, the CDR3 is TGTGCCAGCAGCTTAATTTCAGGGGGCAATCAGCCCCAGCATTTT. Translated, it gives CASSLISGGNQPQHF.

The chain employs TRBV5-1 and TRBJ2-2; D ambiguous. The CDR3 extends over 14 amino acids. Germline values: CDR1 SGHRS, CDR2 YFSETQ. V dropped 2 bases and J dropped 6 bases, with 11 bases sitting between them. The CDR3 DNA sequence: TGCGCCAGCAGCTTCGCGGCAGGCGCCGGGGAGCTGTTTTTT. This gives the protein CASSFAAGAGELFF.

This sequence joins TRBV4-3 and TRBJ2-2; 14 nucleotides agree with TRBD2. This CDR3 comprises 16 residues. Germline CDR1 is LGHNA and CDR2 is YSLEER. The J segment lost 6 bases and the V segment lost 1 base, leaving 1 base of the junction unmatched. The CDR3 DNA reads TGCGCCAGCAGCCAAGTGACTAGCGGGGGGGCCGGGGAGCTGTTTTTT. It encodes CASSQVTSGGAGELFF.